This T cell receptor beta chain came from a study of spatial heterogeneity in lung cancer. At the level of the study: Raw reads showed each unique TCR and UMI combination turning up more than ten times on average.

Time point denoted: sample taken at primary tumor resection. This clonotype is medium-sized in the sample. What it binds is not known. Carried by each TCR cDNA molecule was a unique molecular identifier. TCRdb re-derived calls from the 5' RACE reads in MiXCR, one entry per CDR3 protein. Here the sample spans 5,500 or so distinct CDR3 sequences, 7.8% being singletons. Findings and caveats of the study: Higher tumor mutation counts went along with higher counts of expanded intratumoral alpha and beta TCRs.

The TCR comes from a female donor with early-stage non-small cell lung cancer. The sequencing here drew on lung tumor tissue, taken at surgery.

This chain's CDR3 is CSAGVGGQTQYF. DNA for the CDR3: TGCAGTGCCGGGGTGGGGGGCCAGACCCAGTACTTC. The chain couples TRBV20-1 to TRBJ2-5; D assignment may be TRBD1 or TRBD2 (6 bases each). Trimming took off 6 bases at V and 6 bases at J, with 14 bases between the two ends. The CDR3 has 12 amino acids. The V gene's germline CDR1 is DFQATT and CDR2 SNEGSKA (reference sequence).